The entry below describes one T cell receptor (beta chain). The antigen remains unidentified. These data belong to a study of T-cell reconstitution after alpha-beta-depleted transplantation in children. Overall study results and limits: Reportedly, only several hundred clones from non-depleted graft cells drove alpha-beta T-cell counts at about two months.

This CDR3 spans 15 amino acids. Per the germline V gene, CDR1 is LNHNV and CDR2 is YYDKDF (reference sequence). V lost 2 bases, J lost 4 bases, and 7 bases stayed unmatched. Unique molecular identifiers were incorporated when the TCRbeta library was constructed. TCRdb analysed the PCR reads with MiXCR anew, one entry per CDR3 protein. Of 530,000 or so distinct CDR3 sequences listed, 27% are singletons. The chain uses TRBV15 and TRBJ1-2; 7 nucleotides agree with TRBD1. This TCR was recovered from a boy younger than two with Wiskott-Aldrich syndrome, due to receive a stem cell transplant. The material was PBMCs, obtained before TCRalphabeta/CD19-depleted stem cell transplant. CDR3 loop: CATSRWTGASYGYTF. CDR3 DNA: TGTGCCACCAGCAGATGGACAGGAGCTAGCTATGGCTACACCTTC. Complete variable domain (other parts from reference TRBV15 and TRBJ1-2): DAMVIQNPRYQVTQFGKPVTLSCSQTLNHNVMYWYQQKSSQAPKLLFHYYDKDFNNEADTPDNFQSRRPNTSFCFLDIRSPGLGDTAMYLCATSRWTGASYGYTFGSGTRLTVV.